Listed below are T cell receptor beta chains from one sample, sequenced in a study of blood T cell repertoires in COVID-19. Some clones are missing from TCRdb's copy, which holds only in-frame ones; the method was immunoSEQ multiplex PCR. The data show about 150,000 clones, with around three quarters seen just once and around 4% held by the top ten. Sequenced: peripheral blood. All receptors derive from a man in his sixties with acute or convalescent COVID-19. CDR3s include the opening cysteine and the closing phenylalanine or tryptophan. Each record gives: V gene, J gene, D gene, clone size, CDR3 DNA, CDR3 protein. The D gene is left open where the match is weak. Rows give clone size only sometimes, using once, few, many, or a class for an expanded clone.

TRBV28	TRBJ1-2	NA	NA	TGTGCCAGCGGCCTCGGGGGAGCTAACTATGGCTACACCTTC	CASGLGGANYGYTF
TRBV11-3	TRBJ2-3	TRBD2	NA	TGTGCCAGCAGCACGCGGGGGGATACAGATACGCAGTATTTT	CASSTRGDTDTQYF
TRBV3-1/TRBV3-2	TRBJ2-3	NA	few	TGTGCCAGCAGCAAAGCGAGGGTTGGAGGCACAGATACGCAGTATTTT	CASSKARVGGTDTQYF
TRBV2	TRBJ2-7	TRBD2	NA	TGTGCCAGCAGTGCCCAGCCGATGACTAGCGGGAGAAACGAGCAGTACTTC	CASSAQPMTSGRNEQYF
TRBV7-2	TRBJ2-7	TRBD2	few	TGTGCCAGCAGCTTGGGACTAGCGGGATCCTACGAGCAGTACTTC	CASSLGLAGSYEQYF
TRBV10-1	TRBJ2-2	TRBD2	once	TGCGCCAGCAGTGAGTCCCCGGGACTAGTAGCCGGGGAGCTGTTTTTT	CASSESPGLVAGELFF
TRBV5-1	TRBJ2-3	TRBD2	NA	TGCGCCAGCAGCTTGGCTAGCGGCCGCACAGATACGCAGTATTTT	CASSLASGRTDTQYF
TRBV27	TRBJ2-7	NA	NA	TGTGCCAGCAGTTGGGGGCGCGAGCAGTACTTC	CASSWGREQYF
TRBV6-5	TRBJ2-7	NA	NA	TGTGCCAGCAGTTACTCTTGGCGGGACGAGCAGTACTTC	CASSYSWRDEQYF
TRBV6-5	TRBJ1-2	TRBD1	NA	TGTGCCAGCAGTTACGACAGGGTCTATGGCTACACCTTC	CASSYDRVYGYTF
TRBV24-1	TRBJ2-1	TRBD2	NA	TGTGCCACCAGTGACCACCCGGGACTAGCGGGAGGGCTGGGGTCCAATGAGCAGTTCTTC	CATSDHPGLAGGLGSNEQFF
TRBV7-9	TRBJ2-7	TRBD1	NA	TGTGCCAGCAGCCAAGGACAGGGACTCTCCTACGAGCAGTACTTC	CASSQGQGLSYEQYF
TRBV15	TRBJ1-1	NA	NA	TGTGCCACCAGCGAATGGCAGTACATGAACACTGAAGCTTTCTTT	CATSEWQYMNTEAFF
TRBV19	TRBJ1-1	NA	once	TGTGCCAGTAGGGTTACTGGTTCGCGGGGGGACACTGAAGCTTTCTTT	CASRVTGSRGDTEAFF
TRBV30	TRBJ1-4	TRBD1	NA	TGTGCCTGGAGTAGACAGGGCGGAGAAAAACTGTTTTTT	CAWSRQGGEKLFF
TRBV13	TRBJ1-1	NA	NA	TGTGCCAGCAGTCGGGGGGCGGGGATGGACACTGAAGCTTTCTTT	CASSRGAGMDTEAFF
TRBV7-7	TRBJ2-5	TRBD1	NA	TGTGCCAGCAGCCCCGGGACAGGGGCAGGCGAAACCCAGTACTTC	CASSPGTGAGETQYF
TRBV24-1	TRBJ2-3	TRBD2	NA	TGTGCCACCAGTGACCCTTCGACTAGCGGGAGTTTTAGCACAGATACGCAGTATTTT	CATSDPSTSGSFSTDTQYF
TRBV7-9	TRBJ1-1	NA	NA	TGTGCCAGCAGCTTAGGCAGGGGCGTCACTGAAGCTTTCTTT	CASSLGRGVTEAFF
TRBV24-1	TRBJ1-5	NA	NA	TGTGCCACCAGTGACCCTAATCAGCCCCAGCATTTT	CATSDPNQPQHF
TRBV28	TRBJ2-1	TRBD2	NA	TGTGCCAGCAGTTCCCCTAAGGAGGGAGGGTCGTACAATGAGCAGTTCTTC	CASSSPKEGGSYNEQFF
TRBV7-9	TRBJ2-4	NA	few	TGTGCCAGCAGCAGGTGGGAGGTGGCCAAAAACATTCAGTACTTC	CASSRWEVAKNIQYF
TRBV6-2/TRBV6-3	TRBJ2-7	NA	NA	TGTGCCAGCAGTTACTCTGGAGGGGGCTACTTCTACGAGCAGTACTTC	CASSYSGGGYFYEQYF
TRBV6-5	TRBJ1-1	NA	NA	TGTGCCAGCAGTTACTCTGGGAGTGGAAGGTCTGAAGCTTTCTTT	CASSYSGSGRSEAFF
TRBV27	TRBJ1-3	NA	NA	TGTGCCAGCAGGGCCGGGGATACAGGGTCTGGAAACACCATATATTTT	CASRAGDTGSGNTIYF
TRBV7-9	TRBJ1-4	NA	NA	TGTGCCAGCAGCTCGGGCGGGTCGGTTGAAAAACTGTTTTTT	CASSSGGSVEKLFF
TRBV15	TRBJ2-1	TRBD1	NA	TGTGCCATCCGGGACAGGGGGCCCTACAATGAGCAGTTCTTC	CAIRDRGPYNEQFF
TRBV5-1	TRBJ2-5	TRBD2	few	TGCGCCAGCAGCCCCCGGACTAGCGGGAGTGGAGAGACCCAGTACTTC	CASSPRTSGSGETQYF
TRBV9	TRBJ2-5	TRBD2	NA	TGTGCCAGCAGCGTAGCAGGAGCGGGAGGGCCCCAAGAGACCCAGTACTTC	CASSVAGAGGPQETQYF
TRBV30	TRBJ1-1	NA	few	TGTGCCTGGAGTGTACAGCTGGACAGCACTGAAGCTTTCTTT	CAWSVQLDSTEAFF
TRBV6-5	TRBJ2-1	TRBD2	NA	TGTGCCAGCACACAACTAGCGGCCCACTACAATGAGCAGTTCTTC	CASTQLAAHYNEQFF
TRBV5-1	TRBJ2-5	NA	NA	TGCGCCAGCAGCTTGGGACAGCAAGAGACCCAGTACTTC	CASSLGQQETQYF
TRBV5-1	TRBJ2-1	TRBD2	NA	TGCGCCAGCAGCACGACTAGCGGGAGGTCGGGTGAGCAGTTCTTC	CASSTTSGRSGEQFF
TRBV10-3	TRBJ2-1	TRBD2	few	TGTGCCATCAGTGAACGTCAGGCCGTCGGGGGGAGGCAGTTCTTC	CAISERQAVGGRQFF
TRBV10-1	TRBJ2-7	TRBD2	once	TGCGCCAGCAGTGAGGGGACTAGCGGGAGATCCTACGAGCAGTACTTC	CASSEGTSGRSYEQYF
TRBV6-5	TRBJ1-1	NA	NA	TGTGCCAGCAGTTACTCCCGAGGGGAAGCTTTCTTT	CASSYSRGEAFF
TRBV7-2	TRBJ2-1	TRBD2	NA	TGTGCCAGCAGCTTCGCGGCTAGCGGGGGATTAGAGCAGTTCTTC	CASSFAASGGLEQFF
TRBV10-1	TRBJ2-7	NA	NA	TGCGCCAGCAGTGAGTCCGCCCCCACTAGCTCCTACGAGCAGTACTTC	CASSESAPTSSYEQYF
TRBV18	TRBJ2-3	NA	NA	TGTGCCAGCTCACCCGGGGTAAAAGATACGCAGTATTTT	CASSPGVKDTQYF
TRBV30	TRBJ2-1	NA	once	TGTGCCTGGAGTGCTATGAGTGTGAAGTACAATGAGCAGTTCTTC	CAWSAMSVKYNEQFF
TRBV11-2	TRBJ2-7	NA	NA	TGTGCCAGCAGCGTCCAACTACCTAACGAGCAGTACTTC	CASSVQLPNEQYF
TRBV7-9	TRBJ2-1	TRBD2	NA	TGTGCCAGCAGCTTACCCCGCCGACTAGCGGGAGCTGGGAATGAGCAGTTCTTC	CASSLPRRLAGAGNEQFF
TRBV18	TRBJ1-4	NA	NA	TGTGCCAGCTCACCCTTGGCAGGCCTTCAACTGTTTTTT	CASSPLAGLQLFF
TRBV28	TRBJ2-7	TRBD1	NA	TGTGCCAGCAGAAACGGACAGGGAACGGGCGAGCAGTACTTC	CASRNGQGTGEQYF
TRBV30	TRBJ1-4	TRBD1	NA	TGTGCCTGGTGGGTAAGGGGGCGAAGGGAAAAACTGTTTTTT	CAWWVRGRREKLFF
TRBV15	TRBJ2-7	NA	few	TGTGCCACCAGCAGAGTCCGACAGGTCGACTACGAGCAGTACTTC	CATSRVRQVDYEQYF
TRBV5-4	TRBJ1-1	NA	few	TGTGCCAGCAGCTTGGGCGCCCCTGGGAGGACTGAAGCTTTCTTT	CASSLGAPGRTEAFF
TRBV12-5	TRBJ1-3	NA	NA	TGTGCTAGTGGCCGGCTTAGGGGTATTACTGGAAACACCATATATTTT	CASGRLRGITGNTIYF
TRBV15	TRBJ1-1	NA	NA	TGTGCCACCCTGGGGGGGGGCACTGAAGCTTTCTTT	CATLGGGTEAFF
TRBV24-1	TRBJ2-7	TRBD1	NA	TGTGCCACCAGTGACTTCAAGGGACAGTCGGGCTACGAGCAGTACTTC	CATSDFKGQSGYEQYF
TRBV13	TRBJ2-5	TRBD2	few	TGTGCCAGCAGCCCTGGACTAGCGCGAACGGGGGAGACCCAGTACTTC	CASSPGLARTGETQYF
TRBV6-5	TRBJ2-5	TRBD1	few	TGTGCCAGCAGTTACGGGACAGGGATAGAGACCCAGTACTTC	CASSYGTGIETQYF
TRBV25-1	TRBJ1-5	TRBD1	few	TGTGCCAGCAGTGCGGCCGGGGGGACAGGGCCCCAGCATTTT	CASSAAGGTGPQHF
TRBV10-3	TRBJ2-5	TRBD2	NA	TGTGCCATCAGTGAGGGAAGGACTAGCGGGGGCCAAGAGACCCAGTACTTC	CAISEGRTSGGQETQYF
TRBV5-1	TRBJ2-5	TRBD2	NA	TGCGCCAGCAGCTTGGCCTCTAGCGGGAGTGGAGAGACCCAGTACTTC	CASSLASSGSGETQYF